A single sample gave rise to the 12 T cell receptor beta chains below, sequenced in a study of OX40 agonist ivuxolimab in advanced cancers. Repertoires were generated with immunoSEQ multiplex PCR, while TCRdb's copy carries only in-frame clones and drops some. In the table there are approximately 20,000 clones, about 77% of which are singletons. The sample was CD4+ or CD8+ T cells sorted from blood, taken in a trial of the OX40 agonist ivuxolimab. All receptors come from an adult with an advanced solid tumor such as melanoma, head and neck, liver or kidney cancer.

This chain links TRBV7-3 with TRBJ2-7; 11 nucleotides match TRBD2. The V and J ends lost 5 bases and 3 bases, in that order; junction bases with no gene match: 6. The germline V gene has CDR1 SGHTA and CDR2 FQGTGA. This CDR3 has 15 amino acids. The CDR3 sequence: CASSPTSGNVYEQYF. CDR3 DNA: TGTGCCAGCAGCCCGACTAGCGGGAATGTCTACGAGCAGTACTTC.

CDR3 amino acids: CASSEWGHYDGYTF. The CDR3 DNA sequence: TGTGCCAGCAGTGAATGGGGACATTACGATGGCTACACCTTC. This chain links TRBV25-1 with TRBJ1-2, with a weak D call TRBD1 (6 bases). CDR1 and CDR2 from the germline V gene are MGHDK and SYGVNS. The CDR3 is made up of 14 amino acids. V lost 1 base and J lost 6, with 12 bases in between.

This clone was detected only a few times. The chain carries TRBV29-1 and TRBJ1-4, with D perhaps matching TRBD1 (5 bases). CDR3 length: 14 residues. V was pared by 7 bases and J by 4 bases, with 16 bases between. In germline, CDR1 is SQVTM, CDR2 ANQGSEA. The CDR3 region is CSAMQGLGNEKLFF. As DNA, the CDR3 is TGCAGCGCGATGCAGGGTTTGGGTAATGAAAAACTGTTTTTT. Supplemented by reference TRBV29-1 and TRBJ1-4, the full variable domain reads SAVISQKPSRDICQRGTSLTIQCQVDSQVTMMFWYRQQPGQSLTLIATANQGSEATYESGFVIDKFPISRPNLTFSTLTVSNMSPEDSSIYLCSAMQGLGNEKLFFGSGTQLSVL.

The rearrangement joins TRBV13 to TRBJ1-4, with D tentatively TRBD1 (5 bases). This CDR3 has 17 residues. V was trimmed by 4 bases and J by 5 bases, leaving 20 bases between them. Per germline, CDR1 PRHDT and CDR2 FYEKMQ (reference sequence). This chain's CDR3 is CASSSRDRLPLNEKLFF. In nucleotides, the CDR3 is TGTGCCAGCAGCTCCCGGGACCGACTACCCTTAAATGAAAAACTGTTTTTT. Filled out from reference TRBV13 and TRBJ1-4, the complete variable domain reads AAGVIQSPRHLIKEKRETATLKCYPIPRHDTVYWYQQGPGQDPQFLISFYEKMQSDKGSIPDRFSAQQFSDYHSELNMSSLELGDSALYFCASSSRDRLPLNEKLFFGSGTQLSVL.

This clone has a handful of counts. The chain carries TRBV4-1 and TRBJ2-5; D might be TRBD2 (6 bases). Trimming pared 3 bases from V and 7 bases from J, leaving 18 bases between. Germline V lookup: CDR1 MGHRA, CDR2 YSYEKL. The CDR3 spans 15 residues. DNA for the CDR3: TGCGCCAGCAGCCAGGGGCGCATTAGCGGCGGGACCCAGTACTTC. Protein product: CASSQGRISGGTQYF.

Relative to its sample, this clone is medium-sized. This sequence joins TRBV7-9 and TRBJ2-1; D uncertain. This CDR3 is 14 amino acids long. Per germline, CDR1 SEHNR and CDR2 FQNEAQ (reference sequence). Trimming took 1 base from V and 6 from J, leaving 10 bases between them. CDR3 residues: CASSLDWAGNEQFF. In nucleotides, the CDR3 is TGTGCCAGCAGCTTAGACTGGGCAGGCAATGAGCAGTTCTTC. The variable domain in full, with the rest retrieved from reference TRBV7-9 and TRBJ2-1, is DTGVSQNPRHKITKRGQNVTFRCDPISEHNRLYWYRQTLGQGPEFLTYFQNEAQLEKSRLLSDRFSAERPKGSFSTLEIQRTEQGDSAMYLCASSLDWAGNEQFFGPGTRLTVL.

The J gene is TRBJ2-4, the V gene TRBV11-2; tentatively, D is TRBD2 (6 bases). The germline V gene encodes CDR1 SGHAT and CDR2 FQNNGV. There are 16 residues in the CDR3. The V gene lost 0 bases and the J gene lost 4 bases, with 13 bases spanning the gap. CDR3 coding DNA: TGTGCCAGCAGCTTAGATATGGCGGGACCGAAAAACATTCAGTACTTC. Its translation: CASSLDMAGPKNIQYF.

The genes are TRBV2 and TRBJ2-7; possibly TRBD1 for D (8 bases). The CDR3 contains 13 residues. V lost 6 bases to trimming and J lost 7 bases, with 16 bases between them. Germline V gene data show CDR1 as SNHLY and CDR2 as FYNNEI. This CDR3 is CASSGQGGSEQYF. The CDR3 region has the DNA TGTGCCAGCAGCGGACAGGGCGGGAGTGAGCAGTACTTC.

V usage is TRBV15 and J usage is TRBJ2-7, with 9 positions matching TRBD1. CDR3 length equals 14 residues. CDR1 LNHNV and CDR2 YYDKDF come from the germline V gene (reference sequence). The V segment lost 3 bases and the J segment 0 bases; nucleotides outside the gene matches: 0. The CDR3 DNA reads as TGTGCCACCAGCAGGGACAGGGGCTCCTACGAGCAGTACTTC. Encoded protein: CATSRDRGSYEQYF.

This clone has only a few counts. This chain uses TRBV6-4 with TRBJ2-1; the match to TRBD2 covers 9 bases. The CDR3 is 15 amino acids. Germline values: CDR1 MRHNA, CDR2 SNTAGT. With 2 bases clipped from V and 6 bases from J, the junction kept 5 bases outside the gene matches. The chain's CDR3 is CASSDVSGGGNEQFF. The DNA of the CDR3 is TGTGCCAGCAGTGACGTTAGCGGGGGTGGCAATGAGCAGTTCTTC.

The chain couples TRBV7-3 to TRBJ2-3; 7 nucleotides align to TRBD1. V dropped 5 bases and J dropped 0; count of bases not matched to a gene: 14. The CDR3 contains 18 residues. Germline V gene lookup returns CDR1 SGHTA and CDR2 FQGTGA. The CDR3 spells CASSETPRQGTSTDTQYF. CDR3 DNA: TGTGCCAGCAGCGAAACCCCCCGACAGGGAACTAGCACAGATACGCAGTATTTT.

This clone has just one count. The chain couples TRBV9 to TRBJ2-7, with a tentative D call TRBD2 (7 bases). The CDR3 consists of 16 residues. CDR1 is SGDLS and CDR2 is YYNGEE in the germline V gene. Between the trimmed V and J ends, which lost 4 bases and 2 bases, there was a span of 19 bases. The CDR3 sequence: CASSPKGHGGPYEQYF. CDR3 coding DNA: TGTGCCAGCAGCCCCAAGGGACACGGGGGGCCCTACGAGCAGTACTTC.